One and the same sample provided the 19 T cell receptor beta chains below, sequenced in a study of cytomegalovirus exposure and HLA in healthy donors. Vbeta (60) and Jbeta (13) primers were used in the PCR. Some clones are missing from TCRdb's copy, which holds only in-frame ones; the method was immunoSEQ multiplex PCR. The table lists 150,000 or so clones, over 65% of them singletons. The sample comprised PBMCs. The receptor set was obtained from a man in his forties or fifties in good health and CMV-seropositive.

J is TRBJ2-7 and V is TRBV6-5; a possible D gene is TRBD1 (5 bases). V was clipped by 4 bases and J by 5 bases, with 6 bases between them. Germline V gene data show CDR1 as MNHEY and CDR2 as SVGAGI. CDR3 size: 11 residues. The CDR3 DNA is TGTGCCAGCAGTTCACAGGACGAGCAGTACTTC. Its translation: CASSSQDEQYF.

J is TRBJ2-1 and V is TRBV10-3; 7 bases are a match to TRBD2. The V and J ends lost 3 bases and 6 bases, in that order; junction bases with no gene match: 11. CDR3 size: 16 residues. Germline assignment: CDR1 ENHRY and CDR2 SYGVKD. CDR3 region: CAISESRGLVSNEQFF. CDR3 in DNA: TGTGCCATCAGTGAAAGTCGAGGACTAGTGTCCAATGAGCAGTTCTTC.

This clone was detected a few times. J is TRBJ2-7 and V is TRBV6-5; 9 bases align to TRBD1. This CDR3 is built from 13 residues. V was clipped by 6 bases and J by 5 bases; unmatched bases: 5. In germline, CDR1 is MNHEY, CDR2 SVGAGI. CDR3 nucleotide sequence: TGTGCCAGCAGGACAGGGGGAAGCGACGAGCAGTACTTC. Translating gives CASRTGGSDEQYF.

This sequence joins TRBV11-3 and TRBJ2-1; 9 bases are a match to TRBD2. The CDR3 is 16 residues long. V shed 5 bases and J 1 base; nucleotides not matched to a gene: 6. Germline CDR1 SGHNT, CDR2 YENEEA. CDR3 region: CASSEGSGRSYNEQFF. The CDR3 DNA reads as TGTGCCAGCAGCGAAGGAAGCGGGAGGTCCTACAATGAGCAGTTCTTC.

This chain links TRBV5-4 with TRBJ2-7; TRBD2 aligns across 14 bases. V was clipped by 4 bases and J by 6 bases; unmatched bases: 0. This CDR3 region has 13 residues. Germline CDR1 is SGHNT and CDR2 is YYREEE (reference sequence). CDR3 in amino acids: CASSGTSGGEQYF. The CDR3 bases are TGTGCCAGCAGCGGGACTAGCGGGGGCGAGCAGTACTTC.

V gene TRBV4-3 combines with J gene TRBJ2-7; no reliable D call. The CDR3 loop spans 15 amino acids. V lost 1 base and J lost 2, with 12 bases in between. Germline CDR1 and CDR2: LGHNA and YSLEER. CDR3 region: CASSQGIATPYEQYF. CDR3 nucleotide sequence: TGCGCCAGCAGCCAAGGAATTGCTACCCCCTACGAGCAGTACTTC.

The chain recombines TRBV28 with TRBJ2-1; 10 bases are shared with TRBD2. After removal of 6 bases from V and 2 bases from J, the junction contained 4 bases not matched to a gene. This CDR3 has 15 amino acids. Germline V gene sequence: CDR1 MDHEN, CDR2 SYDVKM. The CDR3 DNA is TGTGCCAGCAGCTCAAGCGGGAGGGCCTACAATGAGCAGTTCTTC. Its translation is CASSSSGRAYNEQFF.

This clone was counted a single time. For the CDR3, the DNA is TGTGCCAGCAGCTTAGACCCAGGATTAGGCTACACCTTC. Protein sequence: CASSLDPGLGYTF. This sequence joins TRBV7-2 and TRBJ1-2; no clear D gene. V was shortened by 1 base and J by 8 bases, with 11 bases between the two germline ends. The length of the CDR3 is 13 residues. In germline, CDR1 is SGHTA, CDR2 FQGNSA.

The chain combines TRBV10-3 with TRBJ2-7; 7 bases map to TRBD1. The ends lost 4 bases at V and 3 bases at J; junction bases unmatched: 3. The CDR3 totals 13 residues. Germline CDR1 ENHRY, CDR2 SYGVKD. CDR3 nucleotides: TGTGCCATCAGTGGGGGACAGAACTACGAGCAGTACTTC. It encodes CAISGGQNYEQYF.

This rearrangement joins TRBV28 to TRBJ1-5; perhaps TRBD1 as D (5 bases). The CDR3 length is 15 residues. Germline CDR1 is MDHEN and CDR2 is SYDVKM. V lost 2 bases and J lost 4, with 12 bases in between. The CDR3 loop is CASSLRQGPNQPQHF. In DNA form, the CDR3 reads TGTGCCAGCAGTTTACGCCAGGGCCCTAATCAGCCCCAGCATTTT.

The chain couples TRBV9 to TRBJ2-2, with D perhaps matching TRBD1 (5 bases). The V end was cut by 0 bases, the J end by 7 bases, with 10 bases between. The germline CDR1 and CDR2 sequences are SGDLS and YYNGEE. CDR3 length equals 14 residues. This chain's CDR3 is CASSVGPDIGELFF. CDR3 in DNA: TGTGCCAGCAGCGTAGGCCCGGACATCGGGGAGCTGTTTTTT.

This clone was recorded only once. This chain uses TRBV10-2 with TRBJ2-7, with unresolved D. CDR1 is WSHSY, CDR2 SAAADI, per germline. The CDR3 length is 15 residues. The V end was cut by 6 bases, the J end by 3 bases, with 18 bases between. The DNA for the CDR3 is TGCGCCAGCAGCCCTATTCTTGCCCCAAGCTACGAGCAGTACTTC. Amino acids: CASSPILAPSYEQYF.

This rearrangement joins TRBV6-5 to TRBJ1-1; 7 bases match TRBD1. This CDR3 spans 14 amino acids. Germline loops: CDR1 MNHEY, CDR2 SVGAGI. Trimming at V came to 2 bases and at J to 4 bases, leaving 4 bases not matched to a gene. As DNA, the CDR3 is TGTGCCAGCAGTTACCGCCAGGGGGGCACTGAAGCTTTCTTT. Amino acid sequence: CASSYRQGGTEAFF.

On this clone itself: Other DNA sequences of this sample code for an identical CDR3. The CDR3 loop reads CASGNLAGGETQYF. The CDR3 bases are TGTGCCAGCGGGAATCTAGCGGGAGGCGAGACCCAGTACTTC. This chain connects TRBV6-6 to TRBJ2-5, with TRBD2 matching over 11 bases. Germline lookup yields CDR1 MNHNY and CDR2 SVGAGI (reference sequence). Losses at the gene ends were 8 bases for V and 5 bases for J; bases not matched to a gene: 7. This CDR3 is 14 amino acids long.

This sequence joins TRBV5-1 and TRBJ1-1; D is perhaps TRBD1 (5 bases). The V gene lost 0 bases and the J gene lost 8 bases, with 5 bases spanning the gap. Germline V gene data show CDR1 as SGHRS and CDR2 as YFSETQ. The CDR3 extends over 11 amino acids. CDR3 sequence reads: CASSLDREAFF. CDR3 nucleotide sequence: TGCGCCAGCAGCTTGGACAGGGAAGCTTTCTTT.

The V and J genes are TRBV7-2 and TRBJ1-3; tentative D call: TRBD1 (6 bases). Trimming removed 1 base from V and 6 bases from J, with 10 bases in between. From germline, CDR1 is SGHTA and CDR2 FQGNSA. The length of the CDR3 is 14 residues. CDR3: CASSLGGGLNTIYF. The CDR3 DNA reads TGTGCCAGCAGCTTAGGAGGGGGATTAAACACCATATATTTT.

The rearrangement uses TRBV9 and TRBJ2-5; 7 bases are shared with TRBD2. Trimming removed 2 bases from V and 7 bases from J; junction bases left unmatched: 5. This CDR3 comprises 13 residues. Germline CDR1 is SGDLS and CDR2 is YYNGEE. This CDR3 reads CASSVGEGGTQYF. DNA for the CDR3: TGTGCCAGCAGCGTTGGGGAGGGCGGGACCCAGTACTTC. The entire variable domain, with the rest obtained from reference TRBV9 and TRBJ2-5, is as follows: DSGVTQTPKHLITATGQRVTLRCSPRSGDLSVYWYQQSLDQGLQFLIQYYNGEERAKGNILERFSAQQFPDLHSELNLSSLELGDSALYFCASSVGEGGTQYFGPGTRLLVL.

The chain couples TRBV4-3 to TRBJ2-5; a weak D match, TRBD2 (5 bases). The closer fit of TRBJ2-7 to the DNA end suggests the J call may be wrong. The CDR3 has 13 amino acids. In germline, CDR1 is LGHNA, CDR2 YSLEER. The CDR3, as DNA: TGCGCCAGCAGCCAAACACTAGTCTACGAGCAGTACTTC. Amino acid sequence: CASSQTLVYEQYF.

The chain recombines TRBV4-3 with TRBJ1-3, with D possibly TRBD1 on 6 matching bases. The CDR3 has 15 residues. Germline values: CDR1 LGHNA, CDR2 YSLEER. The germline V and J ends were trimmed by 1 base and 3 bases, with 10 bases remaining between them. The CDR3 DNA reads TGCGCCAGCAGCCAAGGGCAGGGGTATGGAAACACCATATATTTT. Protein sequence: CASSQGQGYGNTIYF.